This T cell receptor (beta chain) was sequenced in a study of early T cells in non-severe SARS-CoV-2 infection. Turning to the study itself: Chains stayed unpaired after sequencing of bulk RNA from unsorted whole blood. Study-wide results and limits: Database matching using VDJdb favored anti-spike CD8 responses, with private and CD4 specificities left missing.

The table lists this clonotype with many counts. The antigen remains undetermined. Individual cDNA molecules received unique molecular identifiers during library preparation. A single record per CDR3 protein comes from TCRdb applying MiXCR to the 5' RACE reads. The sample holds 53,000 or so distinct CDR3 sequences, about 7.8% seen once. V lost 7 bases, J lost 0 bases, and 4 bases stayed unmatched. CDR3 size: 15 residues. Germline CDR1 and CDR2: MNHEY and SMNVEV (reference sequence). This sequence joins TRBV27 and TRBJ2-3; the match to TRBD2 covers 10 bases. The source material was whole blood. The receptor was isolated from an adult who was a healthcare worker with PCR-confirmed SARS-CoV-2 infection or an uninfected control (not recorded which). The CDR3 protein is CASIPLAGSTDTQYF. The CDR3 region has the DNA TGTGCCAGCATCCCACTAGCGGGAAGCACAGATACGCAGTATTTT.